This is a list of T cell receptor beta chains from one sample in a study of T cell responses to AZD1222 COVID-19 vaccine. Profiling relied on immunoSEQ multiplex PCR, and the TCRdb table lists in-frame clones only, not all of them. This table holds about 120,000 clones, 80% to 90% found once. Sequencing was performed on peripheral blood, taken on day 0 of MenACWY control vaccination. The receptors stem from an adult in good health. The CDR3 runs from the conserved cysteine through the conserved F or W. D genes are given only for firm matches. Rows may omit the clone size; those that give it use once, few, many or a size class.

d_gene	v_gene	abundance	j_gene	CDR3nt	CDR3aa
-	TRBV6-5	-	TRBJ1-2	TGTGCCAGCAGTCCGACACGTGGCTACACCTTC	CASSPTRGYTF
-	TRBV6-6	-	TRBJ1-2	TGTGCCAGCAGTTACTCTACGACAGCCTATGGCTACACCTTC	CASSYSTTAYGYTF
-	TRBV7-2	-	TRBJ1-5	TGTGCCAGCAGCTTAGAGGGGGGCGCGGGACAGCCCCAGCATTTT	CASSLEGGAGQPQHF
-	TRBV25-1	-	TRBJ2-2	TGTGCCGTTCCACTAGGGACCGGGGAGCTGTTTTTT	CAVPLGTGELFF
TRBD2	TRBV24-1	-	TRBJ2-5	TGTGCCACCAGTGATCCGGGGACTAGCGTAGAGACCCAGTACTTC	CATSDPGTSVETQYF
TRBD2	TRBV11-2	-	TRBJ2-2	TGTGCCAGCAGCGCGGCCGGGGGGAGGATCGGGGAGCTGTTTTTT	CASSAAGGRIGELFF
-	TRBV18	once	TRBJ1-1	TGTGCCAGCTCACCACTGGGAGGGGGATGGTCTGAAGCTTTCTTT	CASSPLGGGWSEAFF
-	TRBV4-3	-	TRBJ2-2	TGCGCCAGCAGCCAAGATAAGGACCTCTCCGGGGAGCTGTTTTTT	CASSQDKDLSGELFF
-	TRBV7-3	-	TRBJ2-1	TGTGCCAGCAGCTTGGATCGGGGTGTCCACAATGAGCAGTTCTTC	CASSLDRGVHNEQFF
-	TRBV6-6	-	TRBJ1-2	TGTGCCAGCAGTTACGAAGGGAATGGCTACACCTTC	CASSYEGNGYTF
TRBD1	TRBV2	-	TRBJ2-1	TGTGCCAGCAGCGGGACAGCCTACAATGAGCAGTTCTTC	CASSGTAYNEQFF
-	TRBV28	-	TRBJ2-5	TGTGCCAGCAACGAATGGGGGAAACAAGAGACCCAGTACTTC	CASNEWGKQETQYF
TRBD2	TRBV11-2	-	TRBJ2-7	TGTGCCAGCAGCTTCCTAGCGGGGGGCGGGTACGAGCAGTACTTC	CASSFLAGGGYEQYF
-	TRBV7-2	-	TRBJ1-2	TGTGCCAGCAGCTTAGGACGATCCCGGAGGTCCGATGGCTACACCTTC	CASSLGRSRRSDGYTF
-	TRBV5-5	once	TRBJ1-1	TGTGCCAGCAGCTTGGGGCTTGACCTGGCTTTCTTT	CASSLGLDLAFF
-	TRBV5-1	-	TRBJ1-1	TGCGCCAGCAGCTTGGCCGTGGTGAACACTGAAGCTTTCTTT	CASSLAVVNTEAFF
TRBD2	TRBV24-1	-	TRBJ2-7	TGTGCCACCAGTGATTCGAGCGGGGTGACCTACGAGCAGTACTTC	CATSDSSGVTYEQYF
TRBD1	TRBV5-5	few	TRBJ1-2	TGTGCCAGCAGCACCGCTACAGGGGCGTCCTATGGCTACACCTTC	CASSTATGASYGYTF
TRBD1	TRBV5-1	-	TRBJ2-5	TGCGCCAGCAGCCGAGGACAGGGGGCGCCGGAGACCCAGTACTTC	CASSRGQGAPETQYF
-	TRBV30	-	TRBJ2-1	TGTGCCTGGAGGGCGGCGGGACTGAGCTCCTACAATGAGCAGTTCTTC	CAWRAAGLSSYNEQFF
TRBD1	TRBV2	-	TRBJ1-5	TGTGCCAGCAGTCCGGACAGGGTAGCGCAGCCCCAGCATTTT	CASSPDRVAQPQHF
-	TRBV5-5	-	TRBJ1-1	TGTGCCAGCAGCTTTGGGACCCAGGTCGGCGCTGAAGCTTTCTTT	CASSFGTQVGAEAFF
-	TRBV9	-	TRBJ1-2	TGTGCCAGCAGCGTAGACACTCTAGCTAACTATGGCTACACCTTC	CASSVDTLANYGYTF
-	TRBV15	-	TRBJ1-5	TGTGCCACCTCAAACAGGGCAATTGGTCTCTTTAGCAATCAGCCCCAGCATTTT	CATSNRAIGLFSNQPQHF
-	TRBV3-1/TRBV3-2	-	TRBJ1-6	TGTGCCAGCAGACGCACCCGCAACGGGTCACCCCTCCACTTT	CASRRTRNGSPLHF
-	TRBV24-1	once	TRBJ2-3	TGTGCCACCAGTACTAGCACAGATACGCAGTATTTT	CATSTSTDTQYF
TRBD1	TRBV28	-	TRBJ1-1	TGTGCCAGCAGGGCCCGACACAGGGGAGTCGTCATGAACACTGAAGCTTTCTTT	CASRARHRGVVMNTEAFF
-	TRBV4-1	-	TRBJ2-7	TGCGCCAGCAGCCAAGGGTCTAGAGTTACAACCAACGAGCAGTACTTC	CASSQGSRVTTNEQYF
TRBD1	TRBV7-2	-	TRBJ2-7	TGTGCCAGCAGCTTGGGACAGGGGGCGCAATCCTACGAGCAGTACTTC	CASSLGQGAQSYEQYF
TRBD2	TRBV7-2	-	TRBJ2-1	TGTGCCAGCAGCTTAGCGTCGACTAGCGGGGGGTGGAATGAGCAGTTCTTC	CASSLASTSGGWNEQFF
TRBD2	TRBV5-1	-	TRBJ2-7	TGCGCCAGCAGCCCTGGGACTAAATACGAGCAGTACTTC	CASSPGTKYEQYF
-	TRBV5-5	-	TRBJ1-2	TGTGCCAGCAGCTTGAGTGTGAGGGTTCCCAGGGAGTACTATGGCTACACCTTC	CASSLSVRVPREYYGYTF